The rows below give T cell receptor beta chains drawn from one sample of a study of Graves' ophthalmopathy and Graves' hyperthyroidism. Using its own MiXCR run on the multiplex PCR reads, TCRdb lists one record per CDR3 protein. The repertoire holds hundreds of thousands of distinct CDR3 sequences, with under 25% as singletons. Specimen: peripheral blood. Every receptor here comes from a woman under 30 with stable Graves' hyperthyroidism. Each CDR3 is given with its conserved first and last residue. A D gene is named only where the DNA matches it firmly. The size field is filled for only some rows; it gives once, few, many or a size class.

CDR3 DNA: TGCAGTGCTAGAGATAGGCGAAATAGCAATCAGCCCCAGCATTTT
CDR3 protein: CSARDRRNSNQPQHF
CDR3 length: 15
D gene: NA
J gene: TRBJ1-5
V gene: TRBV20-1
clone size: many

CDR3 DNA: TGCAGCGTTGTGGTTGACTATGGCTACACCTTC
CDR3 protein: CSVVVDYGYTF
CDR3 length: 11
D gene: NA
J gene: TRBJ1-2
V gene: TRBV29-1
clone size: many

CDR3 DNA: TGTGCCAGCAGCTTAGCTTCGCAAGAGCTGTTTTTT
CDR3 protein: CASSLASQELFF
CDR3 length: 12
D gene: NA
J gene: TRBJ2-2
V gene: TRBV7-9
clone size: many

CDR3 DNA: TGCAGTGCTAGTCGGGGCGGCTCCTACGAGCAGTACTTC
CDR3 protein: CSASRGGSYEQYF
CDR3 length: 13
D gene: NA
J gene: TRBJ2-7
V gene: TRBV20-1
clone size: many

CDR3 DNA: TGTGCCATCAGTGAGATAAGGGAGCACGCTTTCTTT
CDR3 protein: CAISEIREHAFF
CDR3 length: 12
D gene: NA
J gene: TRBJ1-1
V gene: TRBV10-3
clone size: many

CDR3 DNA: TGTGCCAGCAGCTCAAACGGGGGGGAACAAGAGACCCAGTACTTC
CDR3 protein: CASSSNGGEQETQYF
CDR3 length: 15
D gene: TRBD2
J gene: TRBJ2-5
V gene: TRBV7-3
clone size: NA

CDR3 DNA: TGTGCCAGTAGCGACCCAGGGGTACTGCGCCAGCATTTT
CDR3 protein: CASSDPGVLRQHF
CDR3 length: 13
D gene: NA
J gene: TRBJ1-5
V gene: TRBV19
clone size: NA

CDR3 DNA: TGTGCCAGCAGTTTACATGCCTACGAGCAGTACTTC
CDR3 protein: CASSLHAYEQYF
CDR3 length: 12
D gene: NA
J gene: TRBJ2-7
V gene: TRBV12-3/TRBV12-4
clone size: many

CDR3 DNA: TGCGCCTGGGTGGGAACACATGGAAACACCATATATTTT
CDR3 protein: CAWVGTHGNTIYF
CDR3 length: 13
D gene: NA
J gene: TRBJ1-3
V gene: TRBV30
clone size: few

CDR3 DNA: TGTGCCAGCAGCTCGGGCCTCGAAGAGCAGTACTTC
CDR3 protein: CASSSGLEEQYF
CDR3 length: 12
D gene: NA
J gene: TRBJ2-7
V gene: TRBV7-2
clone size: many

CDR3 DNA: TGTGCCAGCAGTTACCCAGTCTGGAACACTGAAGCTTTCTTT
CDR3 protein: CASSYPVWNTEAFF
CDR3 length: 14
D gene: NA
J gene: TRBJ1-1
V gene: TRBV6-5
clone size: many

CDR3 DNA: TGTGCCAGCAGTAACCCCGGGGGTTACGACGAGCAGTACTTC
CDR3 protein: CASSNPGGYDEQYF
CDR3 length: 14
D gene: NA
J gene: TRBJ2-7
V gene: TRBV27
clone size: NA

CDR3 DNA: TGTGCCAGTAGTATTGAGGGGGGAAATCAGCCCCAGCATTTT
CDR3 protein: CASSIEGGNQPQHF
CDR3 length: 14
D gene: NA
J gene: TRBJ1-5
V gene: TRBV19
clone size: many

CDR3 DNA: TGTGCCAGCAGTAGGACAGGGACGACAGGCTACACCTTC
CDR3 protein: CASSRTGTTGYTF
CDR3 length: 13
D gene: TRBD1
J gene: TRBJ1-2
V gene: TRBV2
clone size: NA

CDR3 DNA: TGTGCCAGCAGCTTAGCAGGGCTAGCGGGAGTCTCGGAGACCCAGTACTTC
CDR3 protein: CASSLAGLAGVSETQYF
CDR3 length: 17
D gene: TRBD2
J gene: TRBJ2-5
V gene: TRBV7-2
clone size: few

CDR3 DNA: TGTGCCAGCAGCTTAGCGAGCGGACAGGGAAATCAGCCCCAGCATTTT
CDR3 protein: CASSLASGQGNQPQHF
CDR3 length: 16
D gene: TRBD1
J gene: TRBJ1-5
V gene: TRBV7-8
clone size: once

CDR3 DNA: TGTGCCTGGACCCCAGGGCTTAGCAATCAGCCCCAGCATTTT
CDR3 protein: CAWTPGLSNQPQHF
CDR3 length: 14
D gene: NA
J gene: TRBJ1-5
V gene: TRBV30
clone size: many

CDR3 DNA: TGTGCCAGTAGTCTCCGGCTAGTCGGGGTGAACATTCAGTACTTC
CDR3 protein: CASSLRLVGVNIQYF
CDR3 length: 15
D gene: NA
J gene: TRBJ2-4
V gene: TRBV19
clone size: many

CDR3 DNA: TGTGCCAGCAGCGTTGGGGGGAGTCTCTACGAGCAGTACTTC
CDR3 protein: CASSVGGSLYEQYF
CDR3 length: 14
D gene: NA
J gene: TRBJ2-7
V gene: TRBV9
clone size: many

CDR3 DNA: TGTGCCAGCAGGCTGGACAGAATGAACACTGAAGCTTTCTTT
CDR3 protein: CASRLDRMNTEAFF
CDR3 length: 14
D gene: NA
J gene: TRBJ1-1
V gene: TRBV12-3/TRBV12-4
clone size: many

CDR3 DNA: TGTGCCAGCGGGGGGACAGAGGGTGGCTACACCTTC
CDR3 protein: CASGGTEGGYTF
CDR3 length: 12
D gene: TRBD1
J gene: TRBJ1-2
V gene: TRBV12-3/TRBV12-4
clone size: NA

CDR3 DNA: TGCAGTGCCCAGGACCACTACGAGCAGTACTTC
CDR3 protein: CSAQDHYEQYF
CDR3 length: 11
D gene: NA
J gene: TRBJ2-7
V gene: TRBV20-1
clone size: NA

CDR3 DNA: TGCAGCGTTGAAGATAGGATGATGAACACTGAAGCTTTCTTT
CDR3 protein: CSVEDRMMNTEAFF
CDR3 length: 14
D gene: NA
J gene: TRBJ1-1
V gene: TRBV29-1
clone size: many

CDR3 DNA: TGTGCCAGCAGCTTAGACAGAAGAAACACCATATATTTT
CDR3 protein: CASSLDRRNTIYF
CDR3 length: 13
D gene: NA
J gene: TRBJ1-3
V gene: TRBV7-8
clone size: many

CDR3 DNA: TGTGCCAGCAGCCAAGCAGGGGGAGGAGGGCAAGAGACCCAGTACTTC
CDR3 protein: CASSQAGGGGQETQYF
CDR3 length: 16
D gene: NA
J gene: TRBJ2-5
V gene: TRBV3-1
clone size: many

CDR3 DNA: TGTGCCAGCAGTACGAACAGGGGTGGAAATCAGCCCCAGCATTTT
CDR3 protein: CASSTNRGGNQPQHF
CDR3 length: 15
D gene: TRBD1
J gene: TRBJ1-5
V gene: TRBV6-1
clone size: NA

CDR3 DNA: TGTGCCAGCATAGGGACAGGGGCTGAAGCTTTCTTT
CDR3 protein: CASIGTGAEAFF
CDR3 length: 12
D gene: TRBD1
J gene: TRBJ1-1
V gene: TRBV12-3/TRBV12-4
clone size: NA

CDR3 DNA: TGTGCCAGTAGTATGGGATTCCCCATCCAAGAGACCCAGTACTTC
CDR3 protein: CASSMGFPIQETQYF
CDR3 length: 15
D gene: NA
J gene: TRBJ2-5
V gene: TRBV19
clone size: many

CDR3 DNA: TGTGCCAGCAGCTTAGATCGTGGCGGGGCACAGACCCAGTACTTC
CDR3 protein: CASSLDRGGAQTQYF
CDR3 length: 15
D gene: NA
J gene: TRBJ2-5
V gene: TRBV11-2
clone size: NA

CDR3 DNA: TGCAGCACGGGACAGGGGGCGGTTAGGGAGACCCAGTACTTC
CDR3 protein: CSTGQGAVRETQYF
CDR3 length: 14
D gene: TRBD1
J gene: TRBJ2-5
V gene: TRBV29-1
clone size: NA

CDR3 DNA: TGTGCCAGCAGACCACGAGATAACACCGGGGAGCTGTTTTTT
CDR3 protein: CASRPRDNTGELFF
CDR3 length: 14
D gene: NA
J gene: TRBJ2-2
V gene: TRBV11-2
clone size: many

CDR3 DNA: TGCAGCGTGAAGGCAGGGTATGAGACCCAGTACTTC
CDR3 protein: CSVKAGYETQYF
CDR3 length: 12
D gene: NA
J gene: TRBJ2-5
V gene: TRBV29-1
clone size: NA

CDR3 DNA: TGTGCCAGCAGCTTAGGGGGCGCCGGGACAGTGAACACTGAAGCTTTCTTT
CDR3 protein: CASSLGGAGTVNTEAFF
CDR3 length: 17
D gene: TRBD1
J gene: TRBJ1-1
V gene: TRBV7-3
clone size: NA

CDR3 DNA: TGTGCCAGCGGGATCTGGACAGGGAAGGGTCAGCCCCAGCATTTT
CDR3 protein: CASGIWTGKGQPQHF
CDR3 length: 15
D gene: TRBD1
J gene: TRBJ1-5
V gene: TRBV12-3/TRBV12-4
clone size: NA

CDR3 DNA: TGCGCCAGCAGCCAGCAATGGGACATTTCCTACGAGCAGTACTTC
CDR3 protein: CASSQQWDISYEQYF
CDR3 length: 15
D gene: NA
J gene: TRBJ2-7
V gene: TRBV4-3
clone size: many

CDR3 DNA: TGTGCCACCAGTGAATCCCCGGGAGACCGAGGGGAGACCCAGTACTTC
CDR3 protein: CATSESPGDRGETQYF
CDR3 length: 16
D gene: NA
J gene: TRBJ2-5
V gene: TRBV24-1
clone size: NA

CDR3 DNA: TGCAGCGTTGAAGATCTAAGAGACACCATATATTTT
CDR3 protein: CSVEDLRDTIYF
CDR3 length: 12
D gene: NA
J gene: TRBJ1-3
V gene: TRBV29-1
clone size: many

CDR3 DNA: TGTGCCAGCAGTCCCGTCGAGCTGAACACTGAAGCTTTCTTT
CDR3 protein: CASSPVELNTEAFF
CDR3 length: 14
D gene: NA
J gene: TRBJ1-1
V gene: TRBV12-3/TRBV12-4
clone size: NA

CDR3 DNA: TGCGCCAGCAGCGTAGGGGGCCTACCTAGGTATGGCTACACCTTC
CDR3 protein: CASSVGGLPRYGYTF
CDR3 length: 15
D gene: TRBD1
J gene: TRBJ1-2
V gene: TRBV5-1
clone size: many